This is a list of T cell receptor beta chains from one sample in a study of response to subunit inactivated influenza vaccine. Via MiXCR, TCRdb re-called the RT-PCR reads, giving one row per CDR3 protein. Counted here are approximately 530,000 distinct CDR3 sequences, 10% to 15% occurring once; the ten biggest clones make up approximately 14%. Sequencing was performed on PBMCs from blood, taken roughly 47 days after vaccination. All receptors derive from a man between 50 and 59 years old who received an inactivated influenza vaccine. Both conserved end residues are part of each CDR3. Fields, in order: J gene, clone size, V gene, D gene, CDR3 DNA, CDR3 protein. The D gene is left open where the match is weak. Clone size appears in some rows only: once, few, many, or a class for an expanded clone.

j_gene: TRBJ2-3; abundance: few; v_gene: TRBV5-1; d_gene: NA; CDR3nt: TGCGCCAGCAGCTTGGAGCCGTCAGATACGCAGTATTTT; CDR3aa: CASSLEPSDTQYF
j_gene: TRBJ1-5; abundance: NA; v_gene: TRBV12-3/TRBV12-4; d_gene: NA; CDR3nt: TGTGCCAGCAGTTTAGGACCGACCAATCAGCCCCAGCATTTT; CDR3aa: CASSLGPTNQPQHF
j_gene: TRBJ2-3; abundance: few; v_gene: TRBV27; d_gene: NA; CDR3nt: TGTGCCAGCAGTCCATATCGGGGGAACACCACAGATACGCAGTATTTT; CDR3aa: CASSPYRGNTTDTQYF
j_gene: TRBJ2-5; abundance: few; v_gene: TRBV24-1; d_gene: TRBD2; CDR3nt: TGTGCCACCAGTGCCTCCCTCGCTGGGCTAGCGGGAGTACAAGAGACCCAGTACTTC; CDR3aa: CATSASLAGLAGVQETQYF
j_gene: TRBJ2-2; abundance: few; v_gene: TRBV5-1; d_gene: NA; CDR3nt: TGCGCCAGCAGCTTGGTGGCAGCAAACACCGGGGAGCTGTTTTTT; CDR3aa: CASSLVAANTGELFF
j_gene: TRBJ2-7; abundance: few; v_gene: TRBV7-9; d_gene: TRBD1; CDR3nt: TGTGCCAGCACCGTAGGACAGGGGGCAAATCAGTACTTC; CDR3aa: CASTVGQGANQYF
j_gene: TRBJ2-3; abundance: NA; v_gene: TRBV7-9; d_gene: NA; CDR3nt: TGTGCCAGCAGCTACCCCCGGGACACCTACACAGATACGCAGTATTTT; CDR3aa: CASSYPRDTYTDTQYF
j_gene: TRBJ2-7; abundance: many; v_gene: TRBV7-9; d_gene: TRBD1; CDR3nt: TGTGCCAGCAGCTTGCAGCCGGGACAGGGTTTGGTCGAGCAGTACTTC; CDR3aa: CASSLQPGQGLVEQYF
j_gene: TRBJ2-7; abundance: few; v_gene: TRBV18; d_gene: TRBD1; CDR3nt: TGTGCCAGCTCACCACCGGAAAGGGGGCACGAGCAGTACTTC; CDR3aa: CASSPPERGHEQYF
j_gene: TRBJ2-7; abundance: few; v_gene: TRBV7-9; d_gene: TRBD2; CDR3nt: TGTGCCAGCAGCTTAGTTGGGGACTACGGCTACGAGCAGTACTTC; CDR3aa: CASSLVGDYGYEQYF
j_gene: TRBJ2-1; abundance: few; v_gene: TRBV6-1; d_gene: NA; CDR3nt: TGTGCCAGCAGTCCCGCCCAACGATACAATGAGCAGTTCTTC; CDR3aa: CASSPAQRYNEQFF
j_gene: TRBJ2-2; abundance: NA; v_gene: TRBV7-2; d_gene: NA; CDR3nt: TGTGCCAGCAGCTTATATCAGGGGTCTAACACCGGGGAGCTGTTTTTT; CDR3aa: CASSLYQGSNTGELFF
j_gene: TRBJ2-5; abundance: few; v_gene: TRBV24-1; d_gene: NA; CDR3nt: TGTGCCACCAGTGATTTGACAGGGGCGGGGGAGACCCAGTACTTC; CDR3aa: CATSDLTGAGETQYF
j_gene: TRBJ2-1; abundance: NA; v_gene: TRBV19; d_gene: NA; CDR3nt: TGTGCCAGTAGTATCGGACAGATATACAATGAGCAGTTCTTC; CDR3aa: CASSIGQIYNEQFF
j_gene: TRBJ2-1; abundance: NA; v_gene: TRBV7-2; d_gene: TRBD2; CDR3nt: TGTGCCAGCAGCTTAGTAGGGACTAGGGACGACAATGAGCAGTTCTTC; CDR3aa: CASSLVGTRDDNEQFF
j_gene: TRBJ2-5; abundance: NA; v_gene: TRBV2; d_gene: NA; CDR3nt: TGTGCCAGCAGGGAACAAGCGGGCCTTGGGACCCAGTACTTC; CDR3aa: CASREQAGLGTQYF
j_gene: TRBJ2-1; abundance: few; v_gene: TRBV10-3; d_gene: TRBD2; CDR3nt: TGTGCCATCAACAGGCAGCGGGGGGCTGCCTACAATGAGCAGTTCTTC; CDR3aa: CAINRQRGAAYNEQFF
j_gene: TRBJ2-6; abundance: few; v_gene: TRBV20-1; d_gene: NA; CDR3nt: TGCAGTGCTAGAGGAGTTCAAGGCCCCCGCTCTCGTGTCCTGACTTTC; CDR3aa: CSARGVQGPRSRVLTF
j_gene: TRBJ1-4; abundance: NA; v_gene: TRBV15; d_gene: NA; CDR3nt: TGTGCCACCAGCAGACTGGGCGAGGGTGAAAAACTGTTTTTT; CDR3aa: CATSRLGEGEKLFF
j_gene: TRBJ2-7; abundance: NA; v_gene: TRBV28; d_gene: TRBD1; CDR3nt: TGTGCCAGCAGGTGGGGGACAGTCGGCGAGCAGTACTTC; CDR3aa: CASRWGTVGEQYF
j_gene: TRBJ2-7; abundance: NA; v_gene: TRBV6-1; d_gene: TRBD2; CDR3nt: TGTGCCAGCAGTGAACGGGGGGATTGGTTGGGTGAGCAGTACTTC; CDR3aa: CASSERGDWLGEQYF
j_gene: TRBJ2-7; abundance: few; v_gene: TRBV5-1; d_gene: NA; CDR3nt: TGCGCCAGCAGCACTGGAGGGGATTTAGGAAGGGAGCAGTACTTC; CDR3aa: CASSTGGDLGREQYF
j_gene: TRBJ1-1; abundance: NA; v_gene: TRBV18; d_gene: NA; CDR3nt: TGTGCCAGCTCACCACCGGTAGGGCAAGCTTTCTTT; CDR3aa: CASSPPVGQAFF
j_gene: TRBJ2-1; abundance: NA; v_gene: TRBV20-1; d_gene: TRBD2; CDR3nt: TGCAGTGCTCGAGTCGGGGGGAACTCCTACAATGAGCAGTTCTTC; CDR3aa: CSARVGGNSYNEQFF
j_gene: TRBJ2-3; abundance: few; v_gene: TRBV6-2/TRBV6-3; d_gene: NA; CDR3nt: TGTGCCAGCAGTCACCGGGACGGTAGAGATACGCAGTATTTT; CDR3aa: CASSHRDGRDTQYF
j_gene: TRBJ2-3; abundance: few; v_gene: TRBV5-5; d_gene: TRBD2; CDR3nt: TGTGCCAGCAGCTTGGTCGGGGGGGCCCGGACAGATACGCAGTATTTT; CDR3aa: CASSLVGGARTDTQYF
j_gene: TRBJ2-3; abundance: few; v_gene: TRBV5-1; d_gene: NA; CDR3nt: TGCGCCAGCAGCTTGGTCACAGGCTACAGCACAGATACGCAGTATTTT; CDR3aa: CASSLVTGYSTDTQYF
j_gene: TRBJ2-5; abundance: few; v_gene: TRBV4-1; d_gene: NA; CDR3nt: TGCGCCAGCAGCCAAGCGGGGGTCCGGGAGACCCAGTACTTC; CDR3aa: CASSQAGVRETQYF
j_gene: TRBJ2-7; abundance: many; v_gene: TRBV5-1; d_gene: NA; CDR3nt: TGCGCCAGCAGCCCAGGGGACCCCTACGAGCAGTACTTC; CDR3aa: CASSPGDPYEQYF
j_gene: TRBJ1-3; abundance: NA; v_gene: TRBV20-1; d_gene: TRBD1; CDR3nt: TGCAGTGCTAGAGATGGGATCGAGGACAGGGCTGGAAACACCATATATTTT; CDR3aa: CSARDGIEDRAGNTIYF
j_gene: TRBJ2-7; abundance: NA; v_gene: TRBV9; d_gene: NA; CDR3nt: TGTGCCAGCAGCGTAGGGTGGGAGTCCTACGAGCAGTACTTC; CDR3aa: CASSVGWESYEQYF
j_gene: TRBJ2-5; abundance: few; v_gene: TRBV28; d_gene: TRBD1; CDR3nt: TGTGCCAGCAGTTTCATCGTCGGGACAGGGTTCCCCCGTGGGGTACAAGAGACCCAGTACTTC; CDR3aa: CASSFIVGTGFPRGVQETQYF
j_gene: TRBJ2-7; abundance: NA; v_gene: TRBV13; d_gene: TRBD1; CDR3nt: TGTGCCAGCAGCGCGCCCGGGACAGGGACCAACGAGCAGTACTTC; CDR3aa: CASSAPGTGTNEQYF
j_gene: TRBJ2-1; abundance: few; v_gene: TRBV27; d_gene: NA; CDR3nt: TGTGCCAGCAGTCCCCTAGTGGAAGCCTTTGGAGGGTACAATGAGCAGTTCTTC; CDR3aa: CASSPLVEAFGGYNEQFF
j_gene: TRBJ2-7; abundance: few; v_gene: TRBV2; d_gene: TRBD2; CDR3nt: TGTGCCAGCAGTGACGTGGGACTAGCCAATTCCTACGAGCAGTACTTC; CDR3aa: CASSDVGLANSYEQYF
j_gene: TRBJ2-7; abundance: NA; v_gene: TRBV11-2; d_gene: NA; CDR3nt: TGTGCCAGCAGCTTAGGAATCCGCGTCCAGGGCGCCTACGAGCAGTACTTC; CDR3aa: CASSLGIRVQGAYEQYF
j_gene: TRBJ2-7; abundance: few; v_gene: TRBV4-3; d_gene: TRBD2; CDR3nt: TGCGCCAGCAGCCAATCGGCGGGAGCGGCCTACGAGCAGTACTTC; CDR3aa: CASSQSAGAAYEQYF